The 19 T cell receptor beta chains listed next were all sequenced from one sample in a study of blood T cell repertoires in COVID-19. Method: immunoSEQ multiplex PCR; TCRdb's copy keeps in-frame clones and lacks some. The repertoire consists of some 80,000 clones, with over 70% occurring once and the leading ten covering approximately 12%. Sequencing was performed on peripheral blood. These receptors came from a man older than 75 with acute or convalescent COVID-19.

V is TRBV19 and J is TRBJ1-1, with 7 positions matching TRBD1. The CDR3 is 14 amino acids. Germline-derived CDR1 and CDR2 are LNHDA and SQIVND (reference sequence). With V trimmed by 9 bases and J by 1 base, 8 bases remained unmatched. The CDR3 region has the DNA TGTGCCAGCCTAGCCGGGACAGCGAACACTGAAGCTTTCTTT. Amino acid sequence: CASLAGTANTEAFF.

The chain couples TRBV24-1 to TRBJ2-7; 9 nucleotides agree with TRBD1. The CDR3 loop spans 14 amino acids. V lost 6 bases, J lost 2 bases, and 4 bases stayed unmatched. CDR1 is KGHDR, CDR2 SFDVKD, per germline. The CDR3 DNA reads TGTGCCACCAGTCCCGGGACAGGGCCCTACGAGCAGTACTTC. This encodes CATSPGTGPYEQYF.

The chain links TRBV9 to TRBJ1-5; D might be TRBD1 (6 bases). This CDR3 region has 13 residues. Trimming shortened V by 0 bases and J by 7 bases, and 8 bases separated the two germline ends. Germline V lookup: CDR1 SGDLS, CDR2 YYNGEE. CDR3 in DNA: TGTGCCAGCAGCGTAGCACAGGGCCAGCCCCAGCATTTT. Protein product: CASSVAQGQPQHF.

In this sample, this clone turned up once. The chain combines TRBV7-9 with TRBJ1-1, with TRBD1 matching 7 bases. The CDR3 covers 17 residues. J gave up 0 bases and V 4 bases, and 11 bases lay outside the gene matches. Germline V gene sequence: CDR1 SEHNR, CDR2 FQNEAQ (reference sequence). CDR3 in amino acids: CASSSSNRGQMNTEAFF. CDR3 DNA: TGTGCCAGCAGCTCCAGTAACAGGGGCCAAATGAACACTGAAGCTTTCTTT.

The chain is built from TRBV7-9 and TRBJ1-2; D is ambiguous. This CDR3 comprises 15 residues. CDR1 and CDR2 (germline): SEHNR, FQNEAQ (reference sequence). Deletions cut 5 bases from V and 2 bases from J, with 15 bases between. The chain's CDR3 is CASSPQNAQNYGYTF. The CDR3 DNA reads as TGTGCCAGCAGCCCACAGAATGCCCAGAACTATGGCTACACCTTC.

The chain has TRBV19 and TRBJ1-2, with 8 nucleotides matching TRBD1. The CDR3 totals 15 residues. CDR1 is LNHDA, CDR2 SQIVND, per germline (reference sequence). V shed 3 bases and J 4 bases; nucleotides not matched to a gene: 7. The CDR3 DNA reads as TGTGCCAGTAGTATCAGTGGACAGGGATCCTATGGCTACACCTTC. Its translation: CASSISGQGSYGYTF.

The chain links TRBV2 to TRBJ1-2; 8 bases fit TRBD1. V trimming: 5 bases; J trimming: 8 bases; junction bases outside the gene matches: 10. CDR1 is SNHLY and CDR2 is FYNNEI in the germline V gene. This CDR3 is built from 14 residues. This chain's CDR3 is CASSPDREGGGYTF. CDR3 DNA sequence: TGTGCCAGCAGTCCGGACAGGGAAGGCGGCGGCTACACCTTC.

CDR3 in amino acids: CASSLGRDQETQYF. The CDR3 coding sequence is TGTGCCAGCAGCTTAGGTCGAGATCAAGAGACCCAGTACTTC. This chain joins TRBV7-8 and TRBJ2-5; unclear D gene. From germline, CDR1 is SGHVS and CDR2 FQNEAQ. Trimming removed 1 base at V and 2 bases at J, with 8 bases between. The CDR3 consists of 14 residues.

This clone occurred once. The CDR3 loop reads CASSEGRAVVAFF. CDR3 sequence (DNA): TGTGCCAGCAGTGAAGGGAGGGCAGTCGTAGCTTTCTTT. The chain links TRBV6-1 to TRBJ1-1; D is unclear. CDR1 is MNHNS and CDR2 is SASEGT in the germline V gene. V shed 1 base and J shed 10 bases, with 13 bases lying between them. The CDR3 covers 13 residues.

This clone appeared a single time. The chain recombines TRBV29-1 with TRBJ2-5, with TRBD1 identical over 10 bases. This CDR3 spans 13 amino acids. V dropped 7 bases and J dropped 7; count of bases not matched to a gene: 9. The germline gives CDR1 SQVTM, CDR2 ANQGSEA. CDR3 coding DNA: TGCAGCGGCCGACAGGGGGCATTGGGGACCCAGTACTTC. Residues: CSGRQGALGTQYF.

The chain carries TRBV6-5 and TRBJ1-1; D is undetermined. Germline-derived CDR1 and CDR2 are MNHEY and SVGAGI. The germline V and J ends were trimmed by 6 bases and 7 bases, with 9 bases remaining between them. The CDR3 contains 11 residues. CDR3 DNA sequence: TGTGCCAGCAGACAGCAAATTGAAGCTTTCTTT. This translates into CASRQQIEAFF.

V gene TRBV12-5 combines with J gene TRBJ2-3; D is perhaps TRBD2 (5 bases). CDR1 and CDR2 (germline): LGHNT, FRNRAP. This CDR3 comprises 15 residues. Trimming took off 0 bases at V and 3 bases at J, with 10 bases between the two ends. This CDR3 reads CASGLVLGQTDTQYF. The DNA of the CDR3 is TGTGCTAGTGGTTTGGTACTAGGGCAGACAGATACGCAGTATTTT.

CDR3 amino acids: CASSPVGRSRGSPLHF. CDR3 nucleotides: TGTGCCAGCAGCCCCGTGGGGCGGAGTCGGGGGTCACCCCTCCACTTT. J is TRBJ1-6 and V is TRBV7-9, with D possibly matching TRBD1 (5 bases). The CDR3 spans 16 residues. V shed 5 bases and J shed 10 bases, with 21 bases lying between them. CDR1 and CDR2 from the germline V gene are SEHNR and FQNEAQ (reference sequence).

The chain is built from TRBV3-1 (or the pseudogene TRBV3-2) and TRBJ2-5; 9 nucleotides align to TRBD1. The J segment lost 9 bases and the V segment lost 4 bases, leaving 6 bases of the junction unmatched. The length of the CDR3 is 13 residues. Germline V lookup: CDR1 LGHDT, CDR2 YNNKEL (reference sequence). Here the CDR3 DNA reads TGTGCCAGCAGCCCCCGGGACAGGGATTCCCAGTACTTC. It yields the protein CASSPRDRDSQYF.

This chain joins TRBV19 and TRBJ2-3; no clear D. The germline V gene encodes CDR1 LNHDA and CDR2 SQIVND (reference sequence). CDR3 length equals 14 residues. V gave up 5 bases and J gave up 1 base, with 10 bases separating them. The CDR3 DNA is TGTGCCAGTAGTCTAAACCGAGGCACAGATACGCAGTATTTT. Protein: CASSLNRGTDTQYF.

Remarks on this clone: The DNA is omitted, as the CDR3 cannot be located on it reliably, and the CDR3 follows TCRdb's listing. The chain is built from TRBV10-1 and TRBJ2-3; the tabulated D call, TRBD2, remains unverified against the DNA. Counting both end residues, the CDR3 totals 16 amino acids. CDR1 and CDR2 (germline): WNHNN, SYGVQD (reference sequence). CDR3: CASSTSASGASDTQYF.

This chain joins TRBV7-9 and TRBJ1-1; 8 nucleotides line up with TRBD1. Looked up from germline, CDR1 is SEHNR and CDR2 is FQNEAQ (reference sequence). Trimming took 5 bases from V and 1 from J; bases not matched to a gene: 6. CDR3 length: 15 amino acids. The CDR3 is CASSPPGGSNTEAFF. In nucleotides, the CDR3 is TGTGCCAGCAGCCCACCAGGGGGCTCGAACACTGAAGCTTTCTTT.

The chain couples TRBV27 to TRBJ1-5, with TRBD1 as a possible D gene (5 bases). The V gene lost 4 bases and the J gene lost 2 bases, with 12 bases spanning the gap. The CDR3 totals 15 residues. Germline V gene lookup returns CDR1 MNHEY and CDR2 SMNVEV (reference sequence). This CDR3 reads CASSWGGFGNQPQHF. CDR3 bases: TGTGCCAGCAGTTGGGGGGGTTTCGGCAATCAGCCCCAGCATTTT.

The rearrangement joins TRBV27 to TRBJ2-1, with TRBD1 matching 8 bases. The CDR3 runs to 16 residues. The junction had 16 bases not matched to a gene; V was cut back by 6 bases and J by 9 bases. Germline CDR1 MNHEY, CDR2 SMNVEV (reference sequence). The CDR3 coding sequence is TGTGCCAGCAGACCCCTCCTGGACAGGGCCGGGGCTGAGCAGTTCTTC. Protein product: CASRPLLDRAGAEQFF.